This is a list of T cell receptor beta chains from one sample in a study of T cell responses to AZD1222 COVID-19 vaccine. Data came from immunoSEQ multiplex PCR; TCRdb stores just in-frame clones and leaves some out. Of around 100,000 clones listed, approximately 90% are singletons. This material consisted of peripheral blood, taken 28 days after the second AZD1222 dose. The receptors shown here come from an adult who received the AZD1222 COVID-19 vaccine. Each CDR3 is given with its conserved first and last residue. The D gene is left open where the match is weak. Part of the rows lack a size; the others show once, few, many or a class for expanded clones.

few,TRBJ1-1,TRBV27,.,CASSLGANTEAFF,TGTGCCAGCAGTCTGGGCGCGAACACTGAAGCTTTCTTT
.,TRBJ1-3,TRBV15,TRBD1,CATSSGTGGGNTIYF,TGTGCCACCAGCAGTGGGACAGGGGGCGGAAACACCATATATTTT
.,TRBJ2-1,TRBV7-3,.,CASSLSFGVEDPNSYNEQFF,TGTGCCAGCAGCTTATCTTTTGGCGTCGAGGATCCGAACTCCTACAATGAGCAGTTCTTC
.,TRBJ2-7,TRBV27,TRBD2,CASSFGGLAGVEQYF,TGTGCCAGCAGTTTCGGGGGACTAGCGGGAGTGGAGCAGTACTTC
.,TRBJ2-7,TRBV5-4,TRBD1,CASSSTGQGAYEQYF,TGTGCCAGCAGCTCCACGGGACAGGGGGCCTACGAGCAGTACTTC
.,TRBJ1-1,TRBV29-1,.,CSVGGAANTEAFF,TGCAGCGTTGGGGGGGCGGCGAACACTGAAGCTTTCTTT
.,TRBJ1-1,TRBV27,.,CASSLFTGGGSEAFF,TGTGCCAGCAGTTTATTTACAGGAGGAGGCTCTGAAGCTTTCTTT
.,TRBJ1-3,TRBV3-1/TRBV3-2,TRBD1,CASSPDRAGGNTIYF,TGTGCCAGCAGCCCGGACAGGGCGGGTGGAAACACCATATATTTT
.,TRBJ2-2,TRBV24-1,.,CATSGKASGTTGTGELFF,TGTGCCACCAGTGGGAAAGCGAGCGGGACAACGGGGACCGGGGAGCTGTTTTTT
.,TRBJ1-2,TRBV29-1,.,CSVGALNYGYTF,TGCAGCGTTGGCGCGCTTAACTATGGCTACACCTTC
few,TRBJ1-1,TRBV18,.,CASSPGLNTEAFF,TGTGCCAGCTCACCAGGGCTAAACACTGAAGCTTTCTTT
once,TRBJ2-7,TRBV3-1/TRBV3-2,.,CASSPRKGLARGNEQYF,TGTGCCAGCAGCCCCAGGAAAGGGCTTGCGAGGGGGAACGAGCAGTACTTC
.,TRBJ1-4,TRBV3-1/TRBV3-2,TRBD1,CASSLGGEKLFF,TGTGCCAGCAGCCTAGGGGGCGAAAAACTGTTTTTT
.,TRBJ1-1,TRBV21-1,.,CASSHSSGAEAFF,TGTGCCAGCAGCCATTCGTCTGGGGCTGAAGCTTTCTTT
few,TRBJ1-3,TRBV30,.,CAWSVRSGVLLSGNTIYF,TGTGCCTGGAGTGTACGGTCGGGGGTTCTACTCTCTGGAAACACCATATATTTT
few,TRBJ2-1,TRBV7-2,.,CASSHPGRQLYNEQFF,TGTGCCAGCAGCCACCCCGGGCGGCAATTATACAATGAGCAGTTCTTC
.,TRBJ1-4,TRBV6-5,.,CASSYGGALGNEKLFF,TGTGCCAGCAGTTACGGGGGGGCTCTGGGTAATGAAAAACTGTTTTTT
.,TRBJ2-3,TRBV6-4,TRBD1,CASSPTGPSDTQYF,TGTGCCAGCAGTCCGACAGGGCCCTCAGATACGCAGTATTTT
.,TRBJ2-1,TRBV7-8,TRBD1,CASSVMDRGEQFF,TGTGCCAGCAGCGTTATGGACAGGGGCGAGCAGTTCTTC
.,TRBJ1-5,TRBV10-3,TRBD1,CAISDSGGQGVGQPQHF,TGTGCCATCAGTGATTCGGGAGGACAGGGGGTAGGACAGCCCCAGCATTTT
.,TRBJ1-2,TRBV28,.,CASSWGGYGYTF,TGTGCCAGCAGTTGGGGGGGCTATGGCTACACCTTC
.,TRBJ1-4,TRBV4-2,.,CASSQLSGGIATNEKLFF,TGTGCCAGCAGCCAACTCTCTGGGGGGATTGCAACTAATGAAAAACTGTTTTTT
.,TRBJ1-5,TRBV27,.,CASRGPFSNQPQHF,TGTGCCAGCAGGGGGCCTTTCAGCAATCAGCCCCAGCATTTT
once,TRBJ1-2,TRBV7-9,TRBD1,CASSLGGTGRGYGYTF,TGTGCCAGCAGCTTAGGGGGGACAGGAAGAGGGTATGGCTACACCTTC
.,TRBJ2-1,TRBV4-3,.,CASSRGYNEQFF,TGCGCCAGCAGCCGCGGCTACAATGAGCAGTTCTTC
.,TRBJ2-5,TRBV18,TRBD1,CASSDREETQYF,TGTGCCAGCTCAGACAGGGAAGAGACCCAGTACTTC
few,TRBJ2-7,TRBV5-3,.,CARSPQEGEQYF,TGTGCCAGAAGTCCACAGGAGGGCGAGCAGTACTTC
.,TRBJ1-4,TRBV28,.,CASRRGAPHEKLFF,TGTGCCAGCAGACGGGGCGCCCCTCATGAAAAACTGTTTTTT
.,TRBJ1-1,TRBV3-1/TRBV3-2,TRBD1,CASSQGTGILNTEAFF,TGTGCCAGCAGCCAAGGGACAGGGATCCTGAACACTGAAGCTTTCTTT
.,TRBJ2-1,TRBV5-1,TRBD2,CASSSTLAETNEQFF,TGCGCCAGCAGCTCAACACTAGCGGAGACTAATGAGCAGTTCTTC
.,TRBJ1-1,TRBV30,.,CAWSVLRNTEAFF,TGTGCCTGGAGTGTACTCCGGAACACTGAAGCTTTCTTT
.,TRBJ1-2,TRBV29-1,TRBD1,CSVTGTAAYGYTF,TGCAGCGTAACCGGGACAGCGGCTTATGGCTACACCTTC
.,TRBJ1-4,TRBV10-3,.,CAISDGREGEKLFF,TGTGCCATCAGTGATGGGCGAGAAGGGGAAAAACTGTTTTTT
.,TRBJ1-1,TRBV14,TRBD1,CASSQDQGQVNTEAFF,TGTGCCAGCAGCCAAGATCAGGGACAGGTGAACACTGAAGCTTTCTTT
.,TRBJ1-2,TRBV4-1,TRBD1,CASSQEFRGRRGSYGYTF,TGCGCCAGCAGCCAAGAATTCAGGGGGCGCAGAGGGAGCTATGGCTACACCTTC
.,TRBJ2-3,TRBV18,.,CASSAGRGQDRVYF,TGTGCCAGCTCAGCCGGGAGAGGTCAAGACAGGGTGTATTTT
.,TRBJ2-1,TRBV5-1,.,CASSEEGLSYNEQFF,TGCGCCAGCAGCGAGGAGGGCCTCTCCTACAATGAGCAGTTCTTC
.,TRBJ1-4,TRBV6-5,.,CASSLSATNEKLFF,TGTGCCAGCAGTCTGTCTGCAACTAATGAAAAACTGTTTTTT
.,TRBJ2-2,TRBV28,.,CASSFQRNTGELFF,TGTGCCAGCAGTTTTCAGAGGAACACCGGGGAGCTGTTTTTT
.,TRBJ1-4,TRBV4-1,.,CASSQDLAATNEKLFF,TGCGCCAGCAGCCAAGATCTTGCGGCAACTAATGAAAAACTGTTTTTT
.,TRBJ2-1,TRBV5-1,.,CASSRLPGRQNEQFF,TGCGCCAGCAGCCGTCTACCGGGAAGACAGAATGAGCAGTTCTTC
.,TRBJ2-7,TRBV3-1/TRBV3-2,.,CASSHRGQSVSYEQYF,TGTGCCAGCAGCCATCGTGGACAGTCAGTTTCCTACGAGCAGTACTTC
.,TRBJ2-3,TRBV6-5,TRBD2,CASSWGGGRTDTQYF,TGTGCCAGCAGCTGGGGTGGCGGGAGAACAGATACGCAGTATTTT
.,TRBJ2-2,TRBV5-1,.,CASSLRTKGELFF,TGCGCCAGCAGCTTGCGAACTAAAGGGGAGCTGTTTTTT
once,TRBJ2-7,TRBV28,.,CASRWGMGTYEQYF,TGTGCCAGCAGGTGGGGTATGGGTACCTACGAGCAGTACTTC
.,TRBJ2-3,TRBV28,TRBD2,CASKEGSGSIDTQYF,TGTGCCAGCAAGGAGGGCAGCGGGAGTATAGATACGCAGTATTTT
.,TRBJ1-2,TRBV13,.,CASSLSYRGAAYNGYTF,TGTGCCAGCAGCTTATCGTACCGGGGGGCCGCCTATAATGGCTACACCTTC
.,TRBJ2-7,TRBV9,TRBD1,CASSVAGGIYEQYF,TGTGCCAGCAGCGTGGCAGGGGGCATCTACGAGCAGTACTTC
.,TRBJ2-3,TRBV28,.,CASSFEGDGENPSDTQYF,TGTGCCAGCAGTTTTGAGGGGGACGGGGAGAATCCGTCCGATACGCAGTATTTT
once,TRBJ2-1,TRBV29-1,.,CSVDPSSYNEQFF,TGCAGCGTTGACCCATCTTCCTACAATGAGCAGTTCTTC
.,TRBJ1-1,TRBV19,.,CASSFNGNTEAFF,TGTGCCAGTAGTTTTAATGGGAACACTGAAGCTTTCTTT
.,TRBJ2-3,TRBV10-1,TRBD2,CASSESAGGPTDTQYF,TGCGCCAGCAGTGAGTCGGCGGGAGGGCCCACAGATACGCAGTATTTT
.,TRBJ2-3,TRBV24-1,.,CATSDYYADTQYF,TGTGCCACCAGTGATTATTATGCAGATACGCAGTATTTT
.,TRBJ2-5,TRBV30,.,CAWSALETQYF,TGTGCCTGGAGTGCGTTGGAGACCCAGTACTTC
few,TRBJ1-5,TRBV7-8,.,CASSLVPGGINQPQHF,TGTGCCAGCAGCTTAGTACCTGGGGGGATCAATCAGCCCCAGCATTTT